The 12 T cell receptor beta chains reported below all come from one sample, sequenced in a study of blood T cell repertoires in COVID-19. Generated by immunoSEQ multiplex PCR, the TCRdb table keeps only in-frame clones and is missing some. The top ten hold over 30% of the sample, which has under 80,000 clones, about 80% seen once. Sequences were obtained from peripheral blood. The receptors here all came from a human donor in a cohort sampled during active COVID-19.

The chain joins TRBV6-4 to TRBJ2-3, with a weak D call TRBD2 (5 bases). Germline V lookup: CDR1 MRHNA, CDR2 SNTAGT. The V end was cut by 6 bases, the J end by 4 bases, with 14 bases between. The CDR3 is 14 amino acids. CDR3 residues: CASRLQDGADTQYF. CDR3 coding DNA: TGTGCCAGCAGACTGCAGGACGGGGCAGATACGCAGTATTTT.

This clone was counted a few times. The chain is built from TRBV2 and TRBJ1-2, with 12 bases matching TRBD1. The germline V gene has CDR1 SNHLY and CDR2 FYNNEI. The CDR3 length is 14 residues. V was clipped by 8 bases and J by 7 bases; unmatched bases: 8. The CDR3 spells CASSGDRGQVGYTF. In DNA form, the CDR3 reads TGTGCCAGCTCCGGGGACAGGGGGCAGGTTGGCTACACCTTC.

The chain combines TRBV13 with TRBJ2-5, with TRBD1 identical over 7 bases. V gave up 0 bases and J gave up 7 bases; unmatched junction bases: 5. The CDR3 length is 14 residues. Germline V gene sequence: CDR1 PRHDT, CDR2 FYEKMQ (reference sequence). DNA for the CDR3: TGTGCCAGCAGCTTAGGACAGGGGCTCGGGACCCAGTACTTC. Protein product: CASSLGQGLGTQYF. The variable domain in full, with the rest retrieved from reference TRBV13 and TRBJ2-5, is AAGVIQSPRHLIKEKRETATLKCYPIPRHDTVYWYQQGPGQDPQFLISFYEKMQSDKGSIPDRFSAQQFSDYHSELNMSSLELGDSALYFCASSLGQGLGTQYFGPGTRLLVL.

CDR3 DNA: TGCGCCAGCAGCCCCGTAAGACAGGGGGCAAAAGATACGCAGTATTTT. As protein: CASSPVRQGAKDTQYF. The rearrangement uses TRBV5-1 and TRBJ2-3, with 10 positions matching TRBD1. Germline CDR1 is SGHRS and CDR2 is YFSETQ. CDR3 size: 16 residues. The V gene end was trimmed by 4 bases and the J gene end by 5 bases; junction bases not matched to a gene: 10.

V and J are TRBV29-1 and TRBJ2-1, with TRBD2 identical over 8 bases. The CDR3 runs to 13 residues. With 4 bases clipped from V and 3 bases from J, the junction kept 2 bases outside the gene matches. The germline V gene has CDR1 SQVTM and CDR2 ANQGSEA. CDR3 residues: CSVVAGGYNEQFF. Here the CDR3 DNA reads TGCAGCGTTGTGGCGGGAGGCTACAATGAGCAGTTCTTC.

This chain joins TRBV6-5 and TRBJ2-7; 7 nucleotides match TRBD2. CDR1 and CDR2 from the germline V gene are MNHEY and SVGAGI. The CDR3 covers 13 residues. The junction had 6 bases not matched to a gene; V was cut back by 8 bases and J by 2 bases. This CDR3 is CASGRDGTYEQYF. The CDR3 DNA sequence: TGTGCCAGCGGGAGGGACGGCACCTACGAGCAGTACTTC.

This clone came up a few times. The V and J genes are TRBV13 and TRBJ2-7, with 11 bases lining up with TRBD1. Germline assignment: CDR1 PRHDT and CDR2 FYEKMQ (reference sequence). V shed 5 bases and J 3 bases; nucleotides not matched to a gene: 12. This CDR3 is built from 17 residues. The DNA for the CDR3 is TGTGCCAGCAGCAAGGACAGGGGGCGTCTTTCCGTCTACGAGCAGTACTTC. It specifies CASSKDRGRLSVYEQYF.

The rearrangement joins TRBV28 to TRBJ2-3, with 9 bases lining up with TRBD2. CDR1 is MDHEN and CDR2 is SYDVKM in the germline V gene. The CDR3 runs to 16 residues. J gave up 5 bases and V 4 bases, and 10 bases lay outside the gene matches. The CDR3 loop reads CASSWGGASGKDTQYF. The CDR3 bases are TGTGCCAGCAGTTGGGGAGGGGCTAGCGGGAAAGATACGCAGTATTTT.

The chain combines TRBV9 with TRBJ2-1; 8 bases match TRBD2. Germline CDR1 is SGDLS and CDR2 is YYNGEE. This CDR3 region has 15 residues. V lost 3 bases to trimming and J lost 2 bases; unmatched junction nucleotides: 4. CDR3 protein: CASSGLATPYNEQFF. Here the CDR3 DNA reads TGTGCCAGCAGCGGACTAGCGACCCCCTACAATGAGCAGTTCTTC. Combining the CDR3 with reference TRBV9 and TRBJ2-1 gives the whole variable domain DSGVTQTPKHLITATGQRVTLRCSPRSGDLSVYWYQQSLDQGLQFLIQYYNGEERAKGNILERFSAQQFPDLHSELNLSSLELGDSALYFCASSGLATPYNEQFFGPGTRLTVL.

The chain combines TRBV5-4 with TRBJ2-5; D is ambiguous. Germline CDR1 is SGHNT and CDR2 is YYREEE (reference sequence). This CDR3 is built from 13 residues. Deletions cut 7 bases from V and 0 bases from J, with 10 bases between. The CDR3 loop reads CASHTKYQETQYF. CDR3 nucleotides: TGTGCCAGCCACACAAAGTACCAAGAGACCCAGTACTTC.

This clone was seen once. V and J are TRBV24-1 and TRBJ2-5, with TRBD2 as a possible D gene (5 bases). The CDR3 contains 15 residues. Germline V gene data show CDR1 as KGHDR and CDR2 as SFDVKD. Trimming pared 9 bases from V and 2 bases from J, leaving 18 bases between. The CDR3 is CATGRASGTQETQYF. DNA for the CDR3: TGTGCCACCGGACGGGCGAGCGGCACACAAGAGACCCAGTACTTC.

The chain recombines TRBV9 with TRBJ2-7, with 12 bases aligning to TRBD2. The CDR3 sequence is 16 residues long. Germline CDR1 SGDLS, CDR2 YYNGEE. J lost 1 base, V lost 3 bases, and 5 bases had no gene match. The CDR3 sequence is CASSAGLAGSSYEQYF. Written as DNA, the CDR3 is TGTGCCAGCAGCGCCGGACTAGCGGGGTCATCCTACGAGCAGTACTTC.